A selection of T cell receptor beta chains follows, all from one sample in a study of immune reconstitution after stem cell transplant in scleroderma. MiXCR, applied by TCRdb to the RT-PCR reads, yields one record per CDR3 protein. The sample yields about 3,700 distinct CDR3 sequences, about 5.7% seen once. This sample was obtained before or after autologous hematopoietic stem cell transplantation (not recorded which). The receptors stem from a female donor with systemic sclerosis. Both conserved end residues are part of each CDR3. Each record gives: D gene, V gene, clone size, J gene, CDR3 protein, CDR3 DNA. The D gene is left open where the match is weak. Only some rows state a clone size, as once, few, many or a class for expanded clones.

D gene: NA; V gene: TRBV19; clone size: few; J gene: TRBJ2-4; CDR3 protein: CASSIVSRDKNIQYF; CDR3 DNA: TGTGCCAGTAGTATAGTAAGCAGGGACAAAAACATTCAGTACTTC
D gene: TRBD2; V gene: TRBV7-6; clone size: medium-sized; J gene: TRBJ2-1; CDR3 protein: CASSASGSIDEQFF; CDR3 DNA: TGTGCCAGCAGTGCCAGCGGGAGTATCGATGAGCAGTTCTTC
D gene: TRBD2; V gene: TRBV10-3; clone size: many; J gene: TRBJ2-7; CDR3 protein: CAIAAGLAGVAHEQYF; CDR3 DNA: TGTGCCATCGCCGCGGGACTAGCGGGAGTTGCCCACGAGCAGTACTTC
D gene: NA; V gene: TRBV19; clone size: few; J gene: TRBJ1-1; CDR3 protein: CASRLTGENTEAFF; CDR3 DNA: TGTGCCAGTAGATTGACAGGAGAGAACACTGAGGCTTTCTTT
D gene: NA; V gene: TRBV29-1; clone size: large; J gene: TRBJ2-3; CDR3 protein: CSVEFGEGTDTQYF; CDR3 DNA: TGCAGCGTTGAATTTGGTGAGGGCACAGATACGCAGTATTTT
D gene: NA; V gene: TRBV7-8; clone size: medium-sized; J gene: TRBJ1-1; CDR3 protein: CASSLEDRLRGTEAFF; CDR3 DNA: TGTGCCAGCAGCTTAGAAGACAGACTAAGGGGCACTGAAGCTTTCTTT
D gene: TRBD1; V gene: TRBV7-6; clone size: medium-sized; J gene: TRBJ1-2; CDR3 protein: CASSMDRHGYTF; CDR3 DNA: TGTGCCAGCAGCATGGACAGGCACGGCTACACCTTC
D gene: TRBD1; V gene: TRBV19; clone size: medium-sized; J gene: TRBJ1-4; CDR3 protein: CAGSGQGMNEKLFF; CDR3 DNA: TGTGCCGGTAGCGGACAGGGGATGAATGAAAAACTGTTTTTT
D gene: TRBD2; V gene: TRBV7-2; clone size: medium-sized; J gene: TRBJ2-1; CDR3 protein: CASSTYSGSSYNEQFF; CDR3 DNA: TGTGCCAGCAGCACTTATAGCGGGAGCTCCTACAATGAGCAGTTCTTC
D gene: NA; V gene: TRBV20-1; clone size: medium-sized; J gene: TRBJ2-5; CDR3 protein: CSATQPAGVVQTQYF; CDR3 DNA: TGCAGTGCTACCCAGCCAGCGGGTGTGGTGCAGACCCAGTACTTC
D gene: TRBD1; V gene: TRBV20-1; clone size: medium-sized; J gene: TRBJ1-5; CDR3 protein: CSASERTGFNQPQHF; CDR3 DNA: TGCAGTGCTAGCGAACGGACAGGTTTTAATCAGCCCCAGCATTTT
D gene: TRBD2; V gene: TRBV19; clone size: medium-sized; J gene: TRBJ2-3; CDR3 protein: CASSSQGGGGRTDTQYF; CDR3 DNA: TGTGCCAGTAGTAGCCAGGGCGGCGGGGGACGCACAGATACGCAGTATTTT
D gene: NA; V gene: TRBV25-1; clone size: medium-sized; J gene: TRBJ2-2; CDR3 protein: CASSESHSYTGELFF; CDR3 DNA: TGTGCCAGCAGTGAATCCCACAGCTACACCGGGGAGCTGTTTTTT
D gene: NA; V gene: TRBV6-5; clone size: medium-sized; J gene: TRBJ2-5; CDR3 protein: CASSRPNLSQETQYF; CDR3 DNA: TGTGCCAGCAGCCGACCAAACTTGTCCCAAGAGACCCAGTACTTC
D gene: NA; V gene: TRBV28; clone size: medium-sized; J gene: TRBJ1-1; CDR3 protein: CASSYHDEAFF; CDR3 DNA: TGTGCCAGCAGCTACCATGATGAAGCTTTCTTT
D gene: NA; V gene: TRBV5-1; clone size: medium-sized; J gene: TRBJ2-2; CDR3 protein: CASSFRAGTGELFF; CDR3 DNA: TGCGCCAGCAGCTTTAGGGCAGGCACCGGGGAGCTGTTTTTT
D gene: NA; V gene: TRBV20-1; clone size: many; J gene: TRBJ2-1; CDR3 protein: CSAGGRLGVNNEQFF; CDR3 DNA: TGCAGTGCCGGGGGACGCTTGGGGGTGAACAATGAGCAGTTCTTC
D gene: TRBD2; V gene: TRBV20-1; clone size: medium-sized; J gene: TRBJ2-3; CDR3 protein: CSARGREATDTQYF; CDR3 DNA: TGCAGTGCTAGGGGGCGGGAGGCCACAGATACGCAGTATTTT
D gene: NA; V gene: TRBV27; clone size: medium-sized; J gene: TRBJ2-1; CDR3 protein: CASRRSNEQFF; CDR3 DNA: TGTGCCAGCAGGCGCTCCAATGAGCAGTTCTTC
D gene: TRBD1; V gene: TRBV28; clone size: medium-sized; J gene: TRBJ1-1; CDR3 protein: CASSLHQGVTEAFF; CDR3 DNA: TGTGCCAGCAGTTTACACCAGGGGGTCACTGAAGCTTTCTTT
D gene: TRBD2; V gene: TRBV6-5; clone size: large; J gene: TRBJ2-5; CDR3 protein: CASSHRGGAETQYF; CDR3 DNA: TGTGCCAGCAGCCACCGGGGGGGGGCGGAGACCCAGTACTTC
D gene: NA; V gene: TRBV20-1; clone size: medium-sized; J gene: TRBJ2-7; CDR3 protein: CSARGTLDRLNYEQYF; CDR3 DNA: TGCAGTGCTAGAGGGACACTCGACAGGCTAAACTACGAGCAGTACTTC
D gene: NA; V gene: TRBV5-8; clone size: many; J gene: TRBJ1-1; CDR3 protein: CASSTDSVGNTEAFF; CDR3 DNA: TGTGCCAGCAGCACGGACTCTGTGGGGAACACTGAAGCTTTCTTT
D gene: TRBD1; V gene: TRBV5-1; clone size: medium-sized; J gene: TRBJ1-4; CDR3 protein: CASRDRTNEKLFF; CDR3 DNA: TGCGCCAGCAGGGACAGGACTAATGAAAAACTGTTTTTT
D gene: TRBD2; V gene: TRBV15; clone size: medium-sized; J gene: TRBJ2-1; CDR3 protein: CATSPGTSGYNEQFF; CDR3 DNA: TGTGCCACCAGTCCCGGGACTAGCGGTTACAATGAGCAGTTCTTC
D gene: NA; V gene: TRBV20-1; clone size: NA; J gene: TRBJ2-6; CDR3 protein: CSAILRVSGANVLTF; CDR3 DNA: TGCAGTGCTATACTCAGGGTCTCTGGGGCCAACGTCCTGACTTTC
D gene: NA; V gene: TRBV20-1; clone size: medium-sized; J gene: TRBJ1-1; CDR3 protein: CSARGGPTLNTEAFF; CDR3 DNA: TGCAGTGCTAGAGGGGGACCGACGCTGAACACTGAAGCTTTCTTT
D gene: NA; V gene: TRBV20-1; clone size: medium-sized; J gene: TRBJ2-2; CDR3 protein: CSGFTLNTGELFF; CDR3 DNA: TGCAGCGGATTCACCTTGAACACCGGGGAGCTGTTTTTT
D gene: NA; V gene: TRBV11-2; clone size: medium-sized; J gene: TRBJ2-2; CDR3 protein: CASSLGFGYRVDTGELFF; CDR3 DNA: TGTGCCAGCAGCCTCGGTTTCGGGTACAGGGTGGATACCGGGGAGCTGTTTTTT
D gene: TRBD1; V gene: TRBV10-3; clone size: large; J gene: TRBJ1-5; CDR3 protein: CASHTGDSNQPQHF; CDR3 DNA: TGTGCCAGCCACACAGGGGATAGCAATCAGCCCCAGCATTTT
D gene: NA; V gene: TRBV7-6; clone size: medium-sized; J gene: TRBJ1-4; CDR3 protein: CASSSWTKNEKLFF; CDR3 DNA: TGTGCCAGCAGCTCCTGGACAAAAAATGAAAAACTGTTTTTT